Listed below are T cell receptor beta chains from one sample, sequenced in a study of Ad26.COV2.S vaccination and SARS-CoV-2 variants. Profiled with immunoSEQ multiplex PCR; TCRdb holds only in-frame clones, not every one. The data contain 350,000 to 550,000 clones, roughly 87% of them singletons. The sample in question was peripheral blood, obtained in a trial of Ad26.COV2.S vaccine versus placebo. Every receptor here comes from a person between 18 and 65 years old who received the Ad26.COV2.S COVID-19 vaccine or a placebo. The CDR3 runs from the conserved cysteine through the conserved F or W. A D gene is named only where the DNA matches it firmly. Some rows have no size entry. The others give once, few or many, or a class for an expanded clone.

j_call v_call d_call clone_size cdr3_aa cdr3_nt
TRBJ2-7 TRBV4-1 - - CASSQERRDSSYEQYF TGCGCCAGCAGCCAAGAGAGGAGGGACAGCTCCTACGAGCAGTACTTC
TRBJ1-2 TRBV4-1 TRBD1 - CASSQTGTGIVGYGYTF TGCGCCAGCAGCCAAACCGGGACAGGGATAGTTGGCTATGGCTACACCTTC
TRBJ1-2 TRBV9 - - CASSVTVRNYGYTF TGTGCCAGCAGCGTGACAGTCCGTAACTATGGCTACACCTTC
TRBJ2-1 TRBV14 - - CASSHRYRDTEQFF TGTGCCAGCAGCCATAGATACAGGGATACTGAGCAGTTCTTC
TRBJ2-3 TRBV5-1 - - CASSGGPTTDTQYF TGCGCCAGCAGCGGGGGTCCTACCACAGATACGCAGTATTTT
TRBJ2-3 TRBV28 TRBD2 - CASKIAGGRIDTQYF TGTGCCAGCAAAATAGCGGGGGGGCGGATAGATACGCAGTATTTT
TRBJ2-1 TRBV6-7 TRBD2 - CASSYSRTSGRLNEQFF TGTGCCAGCAGTTACTCAAGGACTAGCGGGAGACTCAATGAGCAGTTCTTC
TRBJ1-5 TRBV7-2 TRBD1 once CASSMDRGPYSNQPQHF TGTGCCAGCAGCATGGACAGGGGGCCATATAGCAATCAGCCCCAGCATTTT
TRBJ1-6 TRBV6-5 - - CASSYNFGPPLHF TGTGCCAGCAGTTACAATTTCGGTCCCCCCCTCCACTTT
TRBJ2-1 TRBV5-1 - - CASTNGFYNEQFF TGCGCCAGCACCAATGGGTTCTACAATGAGCAGTTCTTC
TRBJ2-5 TRBV7-2 - - CASSLLGGRSETQYF TGTGCCAGCAGCTTATTGGGGGGTCGGTCAGAGACCCAGTACTTC
TRBJ1-4 TRBV14 - - CASSQAGAWDEKLFF TGTGCCAGCAGCCAAGCCGGAGCCTGGGATGAAAAACTGTTTTTT
TRBJ2-1 TRBV4-3 - - CASSFELVLVDEQFF TGCGCCAGCAGCTTTGAACTAGTCCTCGTCGATGAGCAGTTCTTC
TRBJ1-1 TRBV6-2/TRBV6-3 - - CASSYSRSRRIEAFF TGTGCCAGCAGTTACTCGAGGAGTCGGCGGATTGAAGCTTTCTTT
TRBJ1-5 TRBV7-6 - - CASSPRHGPGQPQHF TGTGCCAGCAGCCCTCGCCACGGACCGGGTCAGCCCCAGCATTTT
TRBJ1-2 TRBV5-1 TRBD1 once CASSPRTGFDYGYTF TGCGCCAGCAGCCCCAGGACAGGGTTTGACTATGGCTACACCTTC
TRBJ1-6 TRBV12-3/TRBV12-4 - - CASSLGGSPLHF TGTGCCAGCAGTTTAGGAGGTTCACCCCTCCACTTT
TRBJ1-2 TRBV11-2 - - CASSSNPTGLPYGYTF TGTGCCAGCAGCTCGAATCCCACGGGGCTCCCCTATGGCTACACCTTC
TRBJ1-2 TRBV28 - - CASSLGDHNWGYTF TGTGCCAGCAGTTTAGGGGACCACAATTGGGGCTACACCTTC
TRBJ1-1 TRBV29-1 - - CSGRQTSHTEAFF TGCAGCGGGAGACAGACCTCTCACACTGAAGCTTTCTTT
TRBJ2-5 TRBV4-1 - - CASSQRLGGQETQYF TGCGCCAGCAGCCAACGCCTTGGGGGGCAAGAGACCCAGTACTTC
TRBJ2-6 TRBV27 - - CASGYKQSSGANVLTF TGTGCCAGCGGCTACAAACAGAGCTCTGGGGCCAACGTCCTGACTTTC
TRBJ2-1 TRBV9 TRBD2 - CASSVGASGVYNEQFF TGTGCCAGCAGCGTAGGGGCTAGCGGGGTCTACAATGAGCAGTTCTTC
TRBJ1-1 TRBV7-9 - - CASSGSGEAFF TGTGCCAGCAGCGGCTCGGGTGAAGCTTTCTTT
TRBJ1-1 TRBV28 - - CASSWPPSGGWENTEAFF TGTGCCAGCAGTTGGCCCCCGTCTGGGGGGTGGGAGAACACTGAAGCTTTCTTT
TRBJ2-7 TRBV11-3 TRBD1 - CASSPPDRPYEQYF TGTGCCAGCAGCCCCCCGGACAGGCCCTACGAGCAGTACTTC
TRBJ1-6 TRBV6-5 - few CASSYSGISYNSPLHF TGTGCCAGCAGTTACTCGGGGATTTCCTATAATTCACCCCTCCACTTT
TRBJ2-5 TRBV19 TRBD2 - CASSIGAGAQGTQYF TGTGCCAGTAGTATCGGAGCGGGGGCACAGGGGACCCAGTACTTC
TRBJ2-3 TRBV28 TRBD2 - CASTPPGTRSRSTQYF TGTGCCAGCACCCCCCCCGGGACTAGGTCAAGGTCAACGCAGTATTTT
TRBJ2-3 TRBV6-2/TRBV6-3 - - CASSYESTPRTTDTQYF TGTGCCAGCAGTTACGAGTCCACTCCTAGGACCACAGATACGCAGTATTTT
TRBJ2-1 TRBV29-1 TRBD1 once CSTRAGQGKGEQFF TGCAGCACCCGGGCGGGACAGGGTAAGGGTGAGCAGTTCTTC
TRBJ2-5 TRBV19 TRBD2 - CASTLTGGPGETQYF TGTGCCAGTACTCTAACGGGAGGGCCTGGGGAGACCCAGTACTTC
TRBJ1-2 TRBV9 TRBD1 - CASSVGGYRGYGYTF TGTGCCAGCAGCGTAGGGGGTTACAGGGGTTACGGCTACACCTTC
TRBJ1-2 TRBV29-1 - - CSVPAVRDYGYTF TGCAGCGTTCCGGCGGTTAGGGACTATGGCTACACCTTC
TRBJ1-3 TRBV11-2 - - CASSLMTGNTIYF TGTGCCAGCAGCTTAATGACGGGAAACACCATATATTTT
TRBJ2-1 TRBV7-2 - - CASSFRSLVPYNEQFF TGTGCCAGCAGCTTCAGGTCTCTAGTACCCTACAATGAGCAGTTCTTC
TRBJ1-3 TRBV6-1 - - CASSEAIPRLGLPGNTIYF TGTGCCAGCAGTGAAGCGATCCCTCGGCTCGGGCTCCCTGGAAACACCATATATTTT
TRBJ2-7 TRBV6-5 - - CASNRDGPGYEQYF TGTGCCAGCAACCGGGACGGCCCTGGGTACGAGCAGTACTTC
TRBJ2-3 TRBV7-9 TRBD2 - CASSLSGNTDTQYF TGTGCCAGCAGCTTGAGCGGGAACACAGATACGCAGTATTTT